This T cell receptor beta chain was found in a study of blood T cell repertoires in COVID-19. Looking at the study overall: From the United States, Italy and Spain came samples of acute and convalescent COVID-19. In each case, the material was cDNA or gDNA derived from T cells, B-cell-depleted T cells, or PBMCs.

The germline gives CDR1 SGHRS, CDR2 YFSETQ. The length of the CDR3 is 16 residues. Deletions cut 5 bases from V and 0 bases from J, with 17 bases between. This clone was counted between two and nine times. Original analysis: Scientists estimated how many nucleated cells there were by amplifying reference gene primers. Libraries were prepared by immunoSEQ multiplex PCR; TCRdb keeps only in-frame clonotypes and omits some of them. V and J calls and clone size follow that table, whereas D and trimming were derived from the DNA. The data contain approximately 18,000 clones, 81% of them seen just once; the ten biggest clones take up approximately 8.4%.

Sequencing input: peripheral blood. This sequence originates from a man aged 55 to 70 with acute or convalescent COVID-19. The rearrangement joins TRBV5-1 to TRBJ1-1; D might be TRBD1 (6 bases). CDR3 sequence reads: CASSPPPTGMNTEAFF. In nucleotides, the CDR3 is TGCGCCAGCAGTCCCCCCCCTACAGGGATGAACACTGAAGCTTTCTTT.